The entry below describes one TCR beta chain. This clone's antigen is unknown. No per-base quality is available; no much larger clone lies one base away. These data are taken from a study of blood T cell repertoires in COVID-19 (TCRdb year 2020). About the full investigation: Samples covering the acute and convalescent phases of COVID-19 were provided by collaborators in the United States, Italy and Spain. The material from the prospective study consisted of cDNA or gDNA derived from T cells, B-cell-depleted T cells, or PBMCs. Subjects who had been exposed to COVID-19, were actively infected with it, or had recovered from it provided the deeply sampled blood TCRbeta repertoires that made up the dataset. The repertoires were released in a freely available public database intended as a resource for research on the immune response to SARS-CoV-2. Samples came from the ongoing ImmuneRACE study (first 160 participants) plus 1,254 subjects from 6 global collaborators. The sample metadata nearly always contained a de-identified subject ID, COVID-19 status, age in years and sex. Where available, HLA class I and class II types were obtained from metadata supplied by the sample provider rather than from assay-based typing.

The collaborating institutions used their own protocols to collect whole blood in K2EDTA tubes. For TCRbeta analysis, collaborator samples were shipped as frozen whole blood, as isolated PBMCs, or as DNA extracted from either sample type. Paper-wide results and their limitations: How much clinical and demographic metadata was included differed by source and by participant, and the metadata was provided uncurated.

CDR1 and CDR2 were assigned from the germline V gene (reference sequence) as LGHDT and YNNKEL. Clipping removes 5 bases from V and 6 bases from J, with 9 as the unmatched junction base count. The CDR3 has 14 amino acids, counting the end cysteine and phenylalanine. The sequence is cut down to CDR3 DNA, 42 bases in frame from base 1. The immunoSEQ Assay, a bias-controlled multiplex PCR, was used to amplify TCRbeta CDR3 regions from genomic DNA. The study's processing was this. Within the assay, amplification of reference gene primers was used to estimate how many nucleated cells each sample contained. To quantify the absolute abundance of each unique TCRbeta CDR3 rearrangement, sequence reads were collapsed and filtered. For each sample, productive Simpson clonality was calculated by taking the square root of Simpson's diversity index across productive rearrangements. As stored in TCRdb, this immuneACCESS dataset retains in-frame rearrangements with V and J assigned. A fraction of the clones does not appear; measured against another copy, unresolved V genes explain less than half of the discrepancy, and the remainder lacks a known reason. That table supplies the V and J calls and clone size; D and trimming were determined from the DNA. Across this sample there are fewer than 120,000 clones, with 60% to 80% seen only once. The ten top clones hold approximately 16% of the sample.

The sequence was collected from a woman of 80 years or more with active or convalescent COVID-19. The sample was peripheral blood. The receptor chain draws on TRBV3-1 (or the pseudogene TRBV3-2) and TRBJ1-2; TRBD1 lines up with 7 middle nucleotides. CDR3 loop: CASSAPGQRNGYTF. The sequenced DNA: TGTGCCAGCAGCGCACCGGGACAGCGTAATGGCTACACCTTC.